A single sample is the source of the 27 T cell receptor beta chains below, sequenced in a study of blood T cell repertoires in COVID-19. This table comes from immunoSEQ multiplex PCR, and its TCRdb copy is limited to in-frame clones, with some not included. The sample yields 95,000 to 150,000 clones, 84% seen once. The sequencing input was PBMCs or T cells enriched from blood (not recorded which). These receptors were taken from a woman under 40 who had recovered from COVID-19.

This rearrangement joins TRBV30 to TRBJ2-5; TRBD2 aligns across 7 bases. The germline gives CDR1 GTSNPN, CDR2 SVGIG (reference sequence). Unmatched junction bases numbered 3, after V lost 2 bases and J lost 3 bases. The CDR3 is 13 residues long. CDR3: CAWSPSGEETQYF. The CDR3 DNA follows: TGTGCCTGGAGTCCTAGCGGCGAAGAGACCCAGTACTTC.

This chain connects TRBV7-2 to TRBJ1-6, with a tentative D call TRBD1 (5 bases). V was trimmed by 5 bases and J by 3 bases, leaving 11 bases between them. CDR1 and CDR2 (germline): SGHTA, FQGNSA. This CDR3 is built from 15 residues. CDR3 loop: CASSLGEGYNSPLHF. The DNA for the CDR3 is TGTGCCAGCAGCCTGGGGGAGGGCTATAATTCACCCCTCCACTTT. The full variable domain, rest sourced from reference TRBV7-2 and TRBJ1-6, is GAGVSQSPSNKVTEKGKDVELRCDPISGHTALYWYRQSLGQGLEFLIYFQGNSAPDKSGLPSDRFSAERTGGSVSTLTIQRTQQEDSAVYLCASSLGEGYNSPLHFGNGTRLTVT.

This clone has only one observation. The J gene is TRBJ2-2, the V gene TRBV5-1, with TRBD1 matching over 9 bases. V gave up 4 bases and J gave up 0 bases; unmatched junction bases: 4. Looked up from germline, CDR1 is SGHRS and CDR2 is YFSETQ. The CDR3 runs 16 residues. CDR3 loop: CASSPGQGANTGELFF. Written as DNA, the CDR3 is TGCGCCAGCAGCCCGGGACAGGGCGCGAACACCGGGGAGCTGTTTTTT.

The CDR3 loop is CASSRTEGTEAFF. In DNA form, the CDR3 reads TGTGCCAGCTCACGCACAGAAGGCACTGAAGCTTTCTTT. The gene calls are TRBV18 and TRBJ1-1; D is unclear. V was cut by 4 bases and J by 4 bases, with 10 bases left in between. The V gene's germline CDR1 is KGHSH and CDR2 LQKENI. The CDR3 consists of 13 residues.

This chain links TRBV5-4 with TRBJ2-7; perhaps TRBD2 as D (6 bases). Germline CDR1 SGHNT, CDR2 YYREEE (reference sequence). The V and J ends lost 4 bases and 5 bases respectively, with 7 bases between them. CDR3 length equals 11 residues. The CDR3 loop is CASSRGNEQYF. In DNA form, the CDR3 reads TGTGCCAGCAGCCGGGGGAACGAGCAGTACTTC. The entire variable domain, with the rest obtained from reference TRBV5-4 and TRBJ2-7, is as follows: ETGVTQSPTHLIKTRGQQVTLRCSSQSGHNTVSWYQQALGQGPQFIFQYYREEENGRGNFPPRFSGLQFPNYSSELNVNALELDDSALYLCASSRGNEQYFGPGTRLTVT.

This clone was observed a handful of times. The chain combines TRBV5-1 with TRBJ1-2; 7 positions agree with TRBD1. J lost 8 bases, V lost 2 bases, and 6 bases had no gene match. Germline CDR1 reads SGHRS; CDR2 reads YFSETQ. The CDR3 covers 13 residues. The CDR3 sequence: CASSFRQGEGYTF. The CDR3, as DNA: TGCGCCAGCAGCTTCCGTCAGGGGGAAGGCTACACCTTC.

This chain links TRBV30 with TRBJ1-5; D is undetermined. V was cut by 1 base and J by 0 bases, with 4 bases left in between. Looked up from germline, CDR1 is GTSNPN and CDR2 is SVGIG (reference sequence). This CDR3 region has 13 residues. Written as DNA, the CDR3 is TGTGCCTGGAGTGGTTATAGCAATCAGCCCCAGCATTTT. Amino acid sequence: CAWSGYSNQPQHF.

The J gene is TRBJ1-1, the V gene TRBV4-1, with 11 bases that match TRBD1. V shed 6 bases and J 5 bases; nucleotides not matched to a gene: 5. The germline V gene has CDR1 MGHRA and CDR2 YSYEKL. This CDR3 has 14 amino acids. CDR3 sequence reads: CASRNWDRGTEAFF. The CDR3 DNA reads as TGCGCCAGCAGGAATTGGGACAGGGGGACTGAAGCTTTCTTT.

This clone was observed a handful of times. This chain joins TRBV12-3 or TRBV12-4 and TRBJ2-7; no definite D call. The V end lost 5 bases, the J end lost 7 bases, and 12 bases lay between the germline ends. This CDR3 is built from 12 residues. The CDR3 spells CASSQQREEQYF. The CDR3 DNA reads TGTGCCAGCAGTCAACAGAGAGAGGAGCAGTACTTC.

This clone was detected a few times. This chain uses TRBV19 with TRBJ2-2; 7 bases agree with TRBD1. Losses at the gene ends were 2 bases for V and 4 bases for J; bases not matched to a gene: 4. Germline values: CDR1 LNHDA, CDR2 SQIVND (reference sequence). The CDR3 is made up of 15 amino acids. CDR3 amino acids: CASSITGAITGELFF. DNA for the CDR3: TGTGCCAGTAGTATAACAGGGGCGATCACCGGGGAGCTGTTTTTT.

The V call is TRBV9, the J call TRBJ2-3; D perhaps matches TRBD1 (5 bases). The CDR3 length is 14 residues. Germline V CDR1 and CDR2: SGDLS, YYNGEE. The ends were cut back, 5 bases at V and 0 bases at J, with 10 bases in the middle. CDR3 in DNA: TGTGCCAGCAGTGGGGCGTCAAGCACAGATACGCAGTATTTT. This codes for CASSGASSTDTQYF.

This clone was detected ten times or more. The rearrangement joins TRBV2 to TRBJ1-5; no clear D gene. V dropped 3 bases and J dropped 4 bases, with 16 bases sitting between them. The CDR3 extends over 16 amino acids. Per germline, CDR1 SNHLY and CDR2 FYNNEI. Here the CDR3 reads CASSERHLRGNQPQHF. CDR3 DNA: TGTGCCAGCAGTGAGAGGCACCTTCGAGGGAATCAGCCCCAGCATTTT.

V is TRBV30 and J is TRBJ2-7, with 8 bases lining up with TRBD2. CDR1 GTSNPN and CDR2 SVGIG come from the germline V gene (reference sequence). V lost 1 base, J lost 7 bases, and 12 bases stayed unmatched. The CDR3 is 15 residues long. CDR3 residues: CAWSDYTGGIREQYF. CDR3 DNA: TGTGCCTGGAGTGATTATACGGGAGGGATAAGGGAGCAGTACTTC. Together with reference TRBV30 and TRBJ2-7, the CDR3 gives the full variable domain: SQTIHQWPATLVQPVGSPLSLECTVEGTSNPNLYWYRQAAGRGLQLLFYSVGIGQISSEVPQNLSASRPQDRQFILSSKKLLLSDSGFYLCAWSDYTGGIREQYFGPGTRLTVT.

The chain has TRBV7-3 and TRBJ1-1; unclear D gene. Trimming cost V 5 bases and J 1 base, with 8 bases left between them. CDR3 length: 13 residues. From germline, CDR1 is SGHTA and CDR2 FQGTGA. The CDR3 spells CASSQTKNTEAFF. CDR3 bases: TGTGCCAGCAGCCAGACAAAGAACACTGAAGCTTTCTTT.

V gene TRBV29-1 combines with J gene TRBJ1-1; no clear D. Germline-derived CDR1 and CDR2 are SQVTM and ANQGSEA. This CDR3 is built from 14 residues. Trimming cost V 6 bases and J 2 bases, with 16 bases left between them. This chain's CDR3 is CSVGGRGFNTEAFF. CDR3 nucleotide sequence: TGCAGCGTCGGCGGTCGAGGGTTTAACACTGAAGCTTTCTTT.

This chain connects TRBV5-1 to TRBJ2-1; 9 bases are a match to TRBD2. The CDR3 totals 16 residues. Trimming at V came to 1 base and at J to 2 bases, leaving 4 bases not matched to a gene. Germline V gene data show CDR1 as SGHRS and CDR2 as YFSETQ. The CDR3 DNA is TGCGCCAGCAGCTTGAGGCGGGAGGGCCCCTACAATGAGCAGTTCTTC. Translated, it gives CASSLRREGPYNEQFF.

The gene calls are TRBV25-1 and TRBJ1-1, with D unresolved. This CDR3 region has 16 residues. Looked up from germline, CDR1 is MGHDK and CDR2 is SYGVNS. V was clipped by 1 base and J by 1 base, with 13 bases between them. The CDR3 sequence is CASSEWAAGRNTEAFF. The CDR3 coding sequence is TGTGCCAGCAGTGAATGGGCGGCGGGGAGGAACACTGAAGCTTTCTTT.

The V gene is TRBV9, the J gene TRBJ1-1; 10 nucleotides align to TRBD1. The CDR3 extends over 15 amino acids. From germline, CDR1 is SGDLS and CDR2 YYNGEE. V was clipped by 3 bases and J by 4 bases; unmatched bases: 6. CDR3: CASSGQGAVITEAFF. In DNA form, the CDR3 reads TGTGCCAGCAGCGGACAGGGGGCCGTGATCACTGAAGCTTTCTTT.

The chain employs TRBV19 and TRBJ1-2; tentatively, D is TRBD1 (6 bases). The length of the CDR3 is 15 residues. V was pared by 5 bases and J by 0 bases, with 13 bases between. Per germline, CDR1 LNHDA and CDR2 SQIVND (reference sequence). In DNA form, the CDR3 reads TGTGCCAGTAGTTCCCCCAGGGGTGCTAACTATGGCTACACCTTC. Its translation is CASSSPRGANYGYTF.

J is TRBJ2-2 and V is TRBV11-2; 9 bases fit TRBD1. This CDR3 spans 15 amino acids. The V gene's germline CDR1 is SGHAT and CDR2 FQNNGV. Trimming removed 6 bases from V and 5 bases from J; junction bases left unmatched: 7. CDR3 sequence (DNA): TGTGCCAGCAGACAGGACAGGGGAAATACCGGGGAGCTGTTTTTT. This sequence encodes CASRQDRGNTGELFF.

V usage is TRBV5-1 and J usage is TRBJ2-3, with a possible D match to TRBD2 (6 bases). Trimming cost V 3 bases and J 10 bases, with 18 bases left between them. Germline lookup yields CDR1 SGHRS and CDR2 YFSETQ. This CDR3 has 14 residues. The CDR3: CASSWAGTQSPQYF. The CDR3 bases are TGCGCCAGCAGCTGGGCGGGAACACAGAGCCCGCAGTATTTT. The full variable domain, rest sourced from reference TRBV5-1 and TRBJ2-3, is KAGVTQTPRYLIKTRGQQVTLSCSPISGHRSVSWYQQTPGQGLQFLFEYFSETQRNKGNFPGRFSGRQFSNSRSEMNVSTLELGDSALYLCASSWAGTQSPQYFGPGTRLTVL.

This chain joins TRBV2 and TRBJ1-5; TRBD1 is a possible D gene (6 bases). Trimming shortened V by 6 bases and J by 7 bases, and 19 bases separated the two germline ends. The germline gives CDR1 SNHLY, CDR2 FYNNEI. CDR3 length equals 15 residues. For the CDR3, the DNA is TGTGCCAGCAGCGAAACAGGGACCAAGACGCAGCCCCAGCATTTT. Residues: CASSETGTKTQPQHF.

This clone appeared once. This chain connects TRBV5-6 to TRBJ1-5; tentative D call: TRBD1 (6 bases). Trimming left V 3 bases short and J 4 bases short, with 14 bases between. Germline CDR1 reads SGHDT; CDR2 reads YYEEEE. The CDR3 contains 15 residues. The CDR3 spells CASSSDSGGNQPQHF. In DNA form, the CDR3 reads TGTGCCAGCAGCTCGGACAGTGGTGGTAATCAGCCCCAGCATTTT. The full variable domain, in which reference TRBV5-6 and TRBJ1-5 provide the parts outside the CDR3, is DAGVTQSPTHLIKTRGQQVTLRCSPKSGHDTVSWYQQALGQGPQFIFQYYEEEERQRGNFPDRFSGHQFPNYSSELNVNALLLGDSALYLCASSSDSGGNQPQHFGDGTRLSIL.

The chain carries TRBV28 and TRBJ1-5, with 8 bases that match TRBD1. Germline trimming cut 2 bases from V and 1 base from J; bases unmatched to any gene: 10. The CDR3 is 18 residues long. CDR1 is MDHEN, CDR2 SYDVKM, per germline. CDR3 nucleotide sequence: TGTGCCAGCAGTTTAGGGACAGGAACTTCTCGCAGCAATCAGCCCCAGCATTTT. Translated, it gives CASSLGTGTSRSNQPQHF.

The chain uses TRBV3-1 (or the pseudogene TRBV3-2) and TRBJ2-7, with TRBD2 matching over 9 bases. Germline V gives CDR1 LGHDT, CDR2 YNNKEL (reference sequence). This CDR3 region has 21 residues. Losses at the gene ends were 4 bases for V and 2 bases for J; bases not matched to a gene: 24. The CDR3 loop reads CASSPPFLGPRGRAKAYEQYF. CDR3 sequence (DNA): TGTGCCAGCAGCCCACCTTTCCTCGGGCCTCGCGGGAGGGCCAAAGCCTACGAGCAGTACTTC.

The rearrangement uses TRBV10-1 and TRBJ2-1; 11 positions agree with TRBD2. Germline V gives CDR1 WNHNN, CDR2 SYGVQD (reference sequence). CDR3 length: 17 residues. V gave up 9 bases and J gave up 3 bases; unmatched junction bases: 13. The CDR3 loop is CARWGTSGPLGYNEQFF. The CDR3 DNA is TGCGCCAGGTGGGGGACTAGCGGCCCCTTGGGCTACAATGAGCAGTTCTTC.

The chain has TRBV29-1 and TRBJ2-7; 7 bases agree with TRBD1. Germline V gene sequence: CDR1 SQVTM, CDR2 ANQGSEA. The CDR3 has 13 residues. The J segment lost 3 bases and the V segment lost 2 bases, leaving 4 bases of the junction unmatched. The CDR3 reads CSVEWDRDYEQYF. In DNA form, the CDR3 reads TGCAGCGTTGAATGGGACAGAGACTACGAGCAGTACTTC.